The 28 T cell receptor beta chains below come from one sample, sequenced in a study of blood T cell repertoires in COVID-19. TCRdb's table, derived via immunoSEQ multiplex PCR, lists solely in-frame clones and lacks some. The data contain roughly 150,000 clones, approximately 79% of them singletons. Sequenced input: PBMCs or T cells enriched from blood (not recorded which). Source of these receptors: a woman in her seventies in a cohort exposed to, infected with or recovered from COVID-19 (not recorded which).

As DNA, the CDR3 is TGTGCCTGGGGGACTCTCAACACCATATATTTT. The encoded protein is CAWGTLNTIYF. The chain has TRBV30 and TRBJ1-3, with a possible D match to TRBD1 (5 bases). Germline lookup yields CDR1 GTSNPN and CDR2 SVGIG (reference sequence). The CDR3 sequence is 11 residues long. The V end lost 5 bases, the J end lost 7 bases, and 9 bases lay between the germline ends.

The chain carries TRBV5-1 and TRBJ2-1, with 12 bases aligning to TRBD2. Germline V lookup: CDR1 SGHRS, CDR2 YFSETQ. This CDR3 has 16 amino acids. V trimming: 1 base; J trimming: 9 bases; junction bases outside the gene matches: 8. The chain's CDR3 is CASSLLLAGGPGEQFF. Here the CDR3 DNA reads TGCGCCAGCAGCTTGCTTCTAGCGGGAGGGCCGGGTGAGCAGTTCTTC.

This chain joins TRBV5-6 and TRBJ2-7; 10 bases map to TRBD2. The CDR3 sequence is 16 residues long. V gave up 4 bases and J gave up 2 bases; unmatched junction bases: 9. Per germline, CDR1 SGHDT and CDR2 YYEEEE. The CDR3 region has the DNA TGTGCCAGCAGCCCCGGAGGGACTAGCGTCACCTACGAGCAGTACTTC. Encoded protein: CASSPGGTSVTYEQYF.

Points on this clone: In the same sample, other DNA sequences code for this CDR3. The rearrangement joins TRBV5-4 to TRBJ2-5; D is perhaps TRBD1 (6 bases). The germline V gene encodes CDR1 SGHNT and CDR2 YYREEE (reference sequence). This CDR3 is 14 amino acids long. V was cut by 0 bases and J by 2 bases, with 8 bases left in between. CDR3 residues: CASSLARGQETQYF. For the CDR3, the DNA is TGTGCCAGCAGCTTGGCCAGGGGACAAGAGACCCAGTACTTC.

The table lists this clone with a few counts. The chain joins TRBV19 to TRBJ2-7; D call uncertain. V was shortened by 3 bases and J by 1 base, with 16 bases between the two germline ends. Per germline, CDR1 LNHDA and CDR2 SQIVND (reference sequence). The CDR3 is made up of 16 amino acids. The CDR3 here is CASSITVSSPSYEQYF. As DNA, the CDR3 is TGTGCCAGTAGTATCACGGTCTCAAGCCCATCCTACGAGCAGTACTTC.

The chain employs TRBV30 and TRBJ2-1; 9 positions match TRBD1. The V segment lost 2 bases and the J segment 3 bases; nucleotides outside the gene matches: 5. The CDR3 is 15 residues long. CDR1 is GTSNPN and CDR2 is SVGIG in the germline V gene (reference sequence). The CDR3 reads CAWSMGQGGYNEQFF. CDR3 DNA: TGTGCCTGGAGTATGGGACAGGGAGGCTACAATGAGCAGTTCTTC.

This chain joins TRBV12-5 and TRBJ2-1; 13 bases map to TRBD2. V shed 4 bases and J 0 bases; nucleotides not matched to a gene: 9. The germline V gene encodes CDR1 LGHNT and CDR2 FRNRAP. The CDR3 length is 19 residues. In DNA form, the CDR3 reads TGTGCTAGTGGTTCTCCGGGACTAGCGGGATATAGCTCCTACAATGAGCAGTTCTTC. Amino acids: CASGSPGLAGYSSYNEQFF. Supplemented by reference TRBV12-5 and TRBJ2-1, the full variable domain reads DARVTQTPRHKVTEMGQEVTMRCQPILGHNTVFWYRQTMMQGLELLAYFRNRAPLDDSGMPKDRFSAEMPDATLATLKIQPSEPRDSAVYFCASGSPGLAGYSSYNEQFFGPGTRLTVL.

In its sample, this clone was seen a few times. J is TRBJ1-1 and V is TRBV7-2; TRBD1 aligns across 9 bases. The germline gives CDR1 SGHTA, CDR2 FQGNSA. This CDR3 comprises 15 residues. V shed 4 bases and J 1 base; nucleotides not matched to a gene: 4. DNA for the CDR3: TGTGCCAGCAGCTGGGTGGGACAGGGGAACACTGAAGCTTTCTTT. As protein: CASSWVGQGNTEAFF.

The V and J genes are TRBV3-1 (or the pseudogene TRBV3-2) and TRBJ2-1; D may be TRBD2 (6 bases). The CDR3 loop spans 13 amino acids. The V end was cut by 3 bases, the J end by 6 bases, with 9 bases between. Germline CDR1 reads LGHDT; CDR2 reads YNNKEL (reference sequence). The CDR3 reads CASSQTSVNEQFF. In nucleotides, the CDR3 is TGTGCCAGCAGCCAGACTAGTGTCAATGAGCAGTTCTTC.

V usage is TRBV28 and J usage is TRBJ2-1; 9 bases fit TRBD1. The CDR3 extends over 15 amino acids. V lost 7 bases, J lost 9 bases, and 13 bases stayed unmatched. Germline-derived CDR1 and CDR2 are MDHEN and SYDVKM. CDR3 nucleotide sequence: TGTGCCAGCACCCACGGACAGGGGCCTTCAGGTGAGCAGTTCTTC. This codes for CASTHGQGPSGEQFF.

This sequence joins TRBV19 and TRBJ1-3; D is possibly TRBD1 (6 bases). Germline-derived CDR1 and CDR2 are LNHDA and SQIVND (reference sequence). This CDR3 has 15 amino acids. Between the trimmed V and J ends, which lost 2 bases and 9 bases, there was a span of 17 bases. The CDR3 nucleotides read TGTGCCAGTAGTATACCCCCGGCGGGGGCGAGCACCATATATTTT. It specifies CASSIPPAGASTIYF.

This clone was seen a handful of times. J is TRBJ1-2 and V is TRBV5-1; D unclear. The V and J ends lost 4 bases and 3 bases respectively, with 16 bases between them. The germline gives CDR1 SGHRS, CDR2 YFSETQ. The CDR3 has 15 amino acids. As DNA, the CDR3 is TGCGCCAGCAGCCCAGGCGCGTCAGGCTACTATGGCTACACCTTC. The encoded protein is CASSPGASGYYGYTF.

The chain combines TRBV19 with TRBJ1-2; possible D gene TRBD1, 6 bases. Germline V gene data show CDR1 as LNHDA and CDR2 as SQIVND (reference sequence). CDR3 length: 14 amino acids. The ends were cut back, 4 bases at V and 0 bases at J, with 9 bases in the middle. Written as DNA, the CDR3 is TGTGCCAGTAGTAGTTCAGGGGCTAACTATGGCTACACCTTC. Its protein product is CASSSSGANYGYTF.

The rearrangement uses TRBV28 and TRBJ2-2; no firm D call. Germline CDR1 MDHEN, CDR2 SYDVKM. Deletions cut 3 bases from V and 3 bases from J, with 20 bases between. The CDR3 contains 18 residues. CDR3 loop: CASSFPVPGPADTGELFF. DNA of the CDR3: TGTGCCAGCAGTTTTCCCGTCCCTGGCCCTGCGGACACCGGGGAGCTGTTTTTT.

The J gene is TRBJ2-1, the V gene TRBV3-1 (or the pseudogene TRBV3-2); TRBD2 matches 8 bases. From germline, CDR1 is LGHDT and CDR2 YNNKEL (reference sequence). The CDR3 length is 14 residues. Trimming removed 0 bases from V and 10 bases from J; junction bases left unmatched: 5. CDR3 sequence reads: CASSQDGASGEQFF. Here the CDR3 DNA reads TGTGCCAGCAGCCAAGATGGAGCTAGCGGGGAGCAGTTCTTC.

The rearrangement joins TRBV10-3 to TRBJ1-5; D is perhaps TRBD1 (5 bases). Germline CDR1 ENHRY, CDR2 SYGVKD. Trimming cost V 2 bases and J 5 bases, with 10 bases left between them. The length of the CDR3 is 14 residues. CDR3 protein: CAISEDAGYQPQHF. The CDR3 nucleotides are TGTGCCATCAGTGAGGACGCAGGGTATCAGCCCCAGCATTTT.

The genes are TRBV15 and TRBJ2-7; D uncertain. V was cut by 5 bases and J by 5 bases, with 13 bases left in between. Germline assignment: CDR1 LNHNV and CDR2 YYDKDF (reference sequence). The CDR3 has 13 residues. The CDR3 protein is CATSLPPFDEQYF. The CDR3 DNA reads TGTGCCACCAGCCTCCCTCCTTTCGACGAGCAGTACTTC. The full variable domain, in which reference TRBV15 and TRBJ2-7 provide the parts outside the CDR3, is DAMVIQNPRYQVTQFGKPVTLSCSQTLNHNVMYWYQQKSSQAPKLLFHYYDKDFNNEADTPDNFQSRRPNTSFCFLDIRSPGLGDTAMYLCATSLPPFDEQYFGPGTRLTVT.

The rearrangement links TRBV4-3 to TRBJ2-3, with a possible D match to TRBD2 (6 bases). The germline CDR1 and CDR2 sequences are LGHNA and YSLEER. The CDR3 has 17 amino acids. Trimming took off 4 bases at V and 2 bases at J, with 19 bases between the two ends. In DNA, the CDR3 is TGCGCCAGCAGCCCCCTGGGGCGGGGCCTCCACACAGATACGCAGTATTTT. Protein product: CASSPLGRGLHTDTQYF.

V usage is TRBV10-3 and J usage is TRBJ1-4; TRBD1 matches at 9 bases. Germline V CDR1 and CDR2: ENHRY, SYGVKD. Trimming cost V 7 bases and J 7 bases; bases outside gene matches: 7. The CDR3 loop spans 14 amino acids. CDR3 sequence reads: CAIKPTGGGEKLFF. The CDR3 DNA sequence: TGTGCCATCAAGCCTACAGGGGGCGGTGAAAAACTGTTTTTT.

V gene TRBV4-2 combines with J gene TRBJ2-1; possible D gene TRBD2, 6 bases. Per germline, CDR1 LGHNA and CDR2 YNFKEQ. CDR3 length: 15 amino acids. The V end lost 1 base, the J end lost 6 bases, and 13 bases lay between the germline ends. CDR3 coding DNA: TGTGCCAGCAGCCAAGTTGGGGGGACGATCAATGAGCAGTTCTTC. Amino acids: CASSQVGGTINEQFF.

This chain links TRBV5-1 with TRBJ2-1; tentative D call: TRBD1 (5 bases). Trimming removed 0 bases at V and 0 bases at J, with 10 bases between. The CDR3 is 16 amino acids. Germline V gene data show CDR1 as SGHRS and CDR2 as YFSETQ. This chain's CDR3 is CASSLEGPSSYNEQFF. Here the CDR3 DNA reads TGCGCCAGCAGCTTGGAGGGGCCAAGCTCCTACAATGAGCAGTTCTTC.

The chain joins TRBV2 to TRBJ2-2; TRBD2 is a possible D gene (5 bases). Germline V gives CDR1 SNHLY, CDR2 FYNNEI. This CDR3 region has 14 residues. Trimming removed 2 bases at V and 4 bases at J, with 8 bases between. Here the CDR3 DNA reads TGTGCCAGCAGTGAAATACGGGGCACCGGGGAGCTGTTTTTT. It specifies CASSEIRGTGELFF.

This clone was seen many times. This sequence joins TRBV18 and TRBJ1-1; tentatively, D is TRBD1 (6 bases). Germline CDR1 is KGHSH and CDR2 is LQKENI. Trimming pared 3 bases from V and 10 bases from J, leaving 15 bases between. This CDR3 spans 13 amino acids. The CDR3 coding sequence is TGTGCCAGCTCACCGACCGCAGGGGCAGGAGCTTTCTTT. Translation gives CASSPTAGAGAFF.

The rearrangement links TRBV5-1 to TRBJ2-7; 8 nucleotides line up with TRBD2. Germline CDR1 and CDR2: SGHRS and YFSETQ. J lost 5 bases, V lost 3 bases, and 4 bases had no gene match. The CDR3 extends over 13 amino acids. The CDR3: CASSSGLGDEQYF. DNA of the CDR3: TGCGCCAGCAGCTCGGGACTAGGTGACGAGCAGTACTTC.

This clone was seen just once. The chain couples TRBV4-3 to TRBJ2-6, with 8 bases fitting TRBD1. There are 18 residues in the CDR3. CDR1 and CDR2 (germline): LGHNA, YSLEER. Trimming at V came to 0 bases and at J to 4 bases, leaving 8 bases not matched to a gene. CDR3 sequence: CASSQDWQGAWGANVLTF. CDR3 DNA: TGCGCCAGCAGCCAAGACTGGCAGGGGGCATGGGGGGCCAACGTCCTGACTTTC.

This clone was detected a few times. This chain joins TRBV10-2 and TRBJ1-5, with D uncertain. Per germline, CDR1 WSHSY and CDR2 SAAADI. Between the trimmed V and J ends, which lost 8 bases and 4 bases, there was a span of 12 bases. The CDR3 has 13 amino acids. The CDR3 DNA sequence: TGCGCCAGCGGTGGAGGCCTTAATCAGCCCCAGCATTTT. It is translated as CASGGGLNQPQHF.

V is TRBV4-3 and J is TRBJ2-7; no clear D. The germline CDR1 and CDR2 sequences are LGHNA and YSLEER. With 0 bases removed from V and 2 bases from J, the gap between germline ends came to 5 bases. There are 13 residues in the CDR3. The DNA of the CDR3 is TGCGCCAGCAGCCAAGATATAACCTACGAGCAGTACTTC. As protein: CASSQDITYEQYF.

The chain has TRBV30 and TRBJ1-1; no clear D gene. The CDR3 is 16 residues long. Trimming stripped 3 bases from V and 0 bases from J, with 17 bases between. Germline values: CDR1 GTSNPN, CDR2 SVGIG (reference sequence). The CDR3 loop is CAWSTSPSLLNTEAFF. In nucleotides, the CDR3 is TGTGCCTGGAGCACCAGTCCCTCCCTTCTGAACACTGAAGCTTTCTTT. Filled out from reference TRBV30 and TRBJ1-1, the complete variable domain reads SQTIHQWPATLVQPVGSPLSLECTVEGTSNPNLYWYRQAAGRGLQLLFYSVGIGQISSEVPQNLSASRPQDRQFILSSKKLLLSDSGFYLCAWSTSPSLLNTEAFFGQGTRLTVV.